The rows below give T cell receptor beta chains drawn from one sample of a study of cytomegalovirus exposure and HLA in healthy donors. The assay was immunoSEQ multiplex PCR, and TCRdb's table has in-frame clones only and misses some. This table has some 100,000 clones, about three quarters appearing once. Input material: PBMCs. The receptors stem from a middle-aged woman in good health and CMV-seropositive. Both conserved end residues are part of each CDR3. The order of the fields is V gene, J gene, clone size, D gene, CDR3 DNA, CDR3 protein. A D gene is named only where the DNA matches it firmly. Not every row has a clone size; where given, it reads once, few, many or a size class.

v_gene: TRBV9
j_gene: TRBJ2-5
abundance: .
d_gene: .
CDR3nt: TGTGCCAGCAGCGAGAGAGTAGCGAGTAACCAAGAGACCCAGTACTTC
CDR3aa: CASSERVASNQETQYF

v_gene: TRBV14
j_gene: TRBJ2-7
abundance: .
d_gene: .
CDR3nt: TGTGCCAGCAGCCAAGCGCAGGCCGCCTACGAGCAGTACTTC
CDR3aa: CASSQAQAAYEQYF

v_gene: TRBV4-3
j_gene: TRBJ1-3
abundance: .
d_gene: .
CDR3nt: TGCGCCAGCAGCCAAGATTCGGTCTCTGGAAACACCATATATTTT
CDR3aa: CASSQDSVSGNTIYF

v_gene: TRBV4-3
j_gene: TRBJ2-7
abundance: .
d_gene: .
CDR3nt: TGCGCCAGCAGCCAAGTTGGCGCTGGGGGCGGCGAGCAGTACTTC
CDR3aa: CASSQVGAGGGEQYF

v_gene: TRBV7-8
j_gene: TRBJ1-2
abundance: .
d_gene: TRBD1
CDR3nt: TGTGCCAGCAGCCCCTGGACAGGTGGGGGCTACACCTTC
CDR3aa: CASSPWTGGGYTF

v_gene: TRBV19
j_gene: TRBJ1-3
abundance: .
d_gene: .
CDR3nt: TGTGCCAGCACCGACGAGGCCGGGAGAAACACCATATATTTT
CDR3aa: CASTDEAGRNTIYF

v_gene: TRBV5-1
j_gene: TRBJ2-3
abundance: few
d_gene: .
CDR3nt: TGCGCCAGCAGCTTGAACAGAGTTGGGACAGATACGCAGTATTTT
CDR3aa: CASSLNRVGTDTQYF

v_gene: TRBV7-2
j_gene: TRBJ2-1
abundance: .
d_gene: TRBD2
CDR3nt: TGTGCCAGCAGCCCCCTTTCCGGGACTAGCGGGAGTTCACAGTTCTTC
CDR3aa: CASSPLSGTSGSSQFF

v_gene: TRBV10-2
j_gene: TRBJ1-1
abundance: .
d_gene: .
CDR3nt: TGCGCCAGCAGTGAGAGTGGGCAGCCGATGAACACTGAAGCTTTCTTT
CDR3aa: CASSESGQPMNTEAFF

v_gene: TRBV27
j_gene: TRBJ2-1
abundance: .
d_gene: .
CDR3nt: TGTGCCAGCAGTTTATCTGTGACTACCTCCTACAATGAGCAGTTCTTC
CDR3aa: CASSLSVTTSYNEQFF

v_gene: TRBV15
j_gene: TRBJ2-2
abundance: .
d_gene: TRBD1
CDR3nt: TGTGCCACCAGCAACCGGGACAGGGAAAACACCGGGGAGCTGTTTTTT
CDR3aa: CATSNRDRENTGELFF

v_gene: TRBV7-2
j_gene: TRBJ2-7
abundance: .
d_gene: .
CDR3nt: TGTGCCAGCAGCAAACGACAGGACCACTACGAGCAGTACTTC
CDR3aa: CASSKRQDHYEQYF

v_gene: TRBV6-5
j_gene: TRBJ1-5
abundance: .
d_gene: .
CDR3nt: TGTGCCAGCAGTAACGGGGGGCCCCAGCATTTT
CDR3aa: CASSNGGPQHF

v_gene: TRBV7-8
j_gene: TRBJ2-5
abundance: .
d_gene: TRBD2
CDR3nt: TGTGCCAGCAGCCTGGGACTAGCGGGAGACTGGGAGCAGTACTTC
CDR3aa: CASSLGLAGDWEQYF

v_gene: TRBV28
j_gene: TRBJ1-2
abundance: few
d_gene: .
CDR3nt: TGTGCCAGCAGTTTAAGGGGAAACTATGGCTACACCTTC
CDR3aa: CASSLRGNYGYTF

v_gene: TRBV7-2
j_gene: TRBJ2-3
abundance: few
d_gene: .
CDR3nt: TGTGCCAGCAGCGGTGACTATCTGTCCACAGATACGCAGTATTTT
CDR3aa: CASSGDYLSTDTQYF

v_gene: TRBV6-1
j_gene: TRBJ1-1
abundance: .
d_gene: .
CDR3nt: TGTGCCAGCAGTGAGGACAGCCCTGAAGCTTTCTTT
CDR3aa: CASSEDSPEAFF

v_gene: TRBV19
j_gene: TRBJ2-7
abundance: .
d_gene: TRBD1
CDR3nt: TGTGCCAGTAGCCCGGGACAGGGCTTGTACGAGCAGTACTTC
CDR3aa: CASSPGQGLYEQYF

v_gene: TRBV2
j_gene: TRBJ2-7
abundance: .
d_gene: .
CDR3nt: TGTGCCAGCAGTGCGTCGACGGGGTACCGCTACGAGCAGTACTTC
CDR3aa: CASSASTGYRYEQYF

v_gene: TRBV6-6
j_gene: TRBJ2-2
abundance: .
d_gene: .
CDR3nt: TGTGCCAGCAGTTACGGGAGTGCGAGCACCGGGGAGCTGTTTTTT
CDR3aa: CASSYGSASTGELFF

v_gene: TRBV7-2
j_gene: TRBJ1-1
abundance: .
d_gene: .
CDR3nt: TGTGCCAGCAGCTTCGGACAGCTGAACACTGAAGCTTTCTTT
CDR3aa: CASSFGQLNTEAFF

v_gene: TRBV28
j_gene: TRBJ2-2
abundance: .
d_gene: .
CDR3nt: TGTGCCAGCAGTTTAGGGGGCAACACCGGGGAGCTGTTTTTT
CDR3aa: CASSLGGNTGELFF

v_gene: TRBV11-1
j_gene: TRBJ2-7
abundance: .
d_gene: TRBD1
CDR3nt: TGTGCCAGCAGCCGCCGGGACAGGGATTACGAGCAGTACTTC
CDR3aa: CASSRRDRDYEQYF

v_gene: TRBV5-4
j_gene: TRBJ1-4
abundance: .
d_gene: .
CDR3nt: TGTGCCAGCAGCCGGAATCCAGGGTCAACTAATGAAAAACTGTTTTTT
CDR3aa: CASSRNPGSTNEKLFF

v_gene: TRBV29-1
j_gene: TRBJ2-7
abundance: few
d_gene: .
CDR3nt: TGCAGCGTTGTAGAGTCAGGTTTAAACTACGAGCAGTACTTC
CDR3aa: CSVVESGLNYEQYF

v_gene: TRBV19
j_gene: TRBJ2-7
abundance: .
d_gene: TRBD2
CDR3nt: TGTGCCAGTACCTCGGGGGGGGATGACGAGCAGTACTTC
CDR3aa: CASTSGGDDEQYF

v_gene: TRBV5-1
j_gene: TRBJ2-7
abundance: few
d_gene: TRBD2
CDR3nt: TGCGCCAGCAGACCTAGCGGGACTTCCTACGAGCAGTACTTC
CDR3aa: CASRPSGTSYEQYF

v_gene: TRBV19
j_gene: TRBJ2-7
abundance: .
d_gene: .
CDR3nt: TGTGCCAGTAGTATAGATCGAGGGGGAAAGCTTGGGGCCGGCGGATACGAGCAGTACTTC
CDR3aa: CASSIDRGGKLGAGGYEQYF

v_gene: TRBV7-9
j_gene: TRBJ2-6
abundance: .
d_gene: TRBD1
CDR3nt: TGTGCCAGCGGACAGGTCCCTGGGGCCAACGTCCTGACTTTC
CDR3aa: CASGQVPGANVLTF

v_gene: TRBV5-6
j_gene: TRBJ2-7
abundance: .
d_gene: TRBD1
CDR3nt: TGTGCCAGCAGCGTCGACAGGGGGGTTTCGTACGAGCAGTACTTC
CDR3aa: CASSVDRGVSYEQYF

v_gene: TRBV28
j_gene: TRBJ2-7
abundance: .
d_gene: TRBD2
CDR3nt: TGTGCCAGCAGAGAAAGCGGGAGCCGGATCTACGAGCAGTACTTC
CDR3aa: CASRESGSRIYEQYF

v_gene: TRBV9
j_gene: TRBJ2-7
abundance: .
d_gene: .
CDR3nt: TGTGCCAGCAGCGAGAGGGGGGGTCGCCTGTACTTC
CDR3aa: CASSERGGRLYF

v_gene: TRBV19
j_gene: TRBJ1-2
abundance: once
d_gene: .
CDR3nt: TGTGCCAGTTCGTTTCTAGCTAACTATGGCTACACCTTC
CDR3aa: CASSFLANYGYTF

v_gene: TRBV7-2
j_gene: TRBJ1-2
abundance: .
d_gene: .
CDR3nt: TGTGCCAGCAGCTTAGAGGGAGGGAGCGCTCTCGGTGGCTACACCTTC
CDR3aa: CASSLEGGSALGGYTF

v_gene: TRBV9
j_gene: TRBJ2-3
abundance: .
d_gene: .
CDR3nt: TGTGCCAGCAGCCAAAGCGGGTTCACAGATACGCAGTATTTT
CDR3aa: CASSQSGFTDTQYF

v_gene: TRBV5-4
j_gene: TRBJ2-7
abundance: once
d_gene: .
CDR3nt: TGTGCCAGCAGCTTGTGGAGGGGACCTACCTACGAGCAGTACTTC
CDR3aa: CASSLWRGPTYEQYF

v_gene: TRBV28
j_gene: TRBJ1-2
abundance: .
d_gene: TRBD1
CDR3nt: TGTGCCAGCACCGCGGGGGGAGAGGGGGCAATTGGCTACACCTTC
CDR3aa: CASTAGGEGAIGYTF

v_gene: TRBV19
j_gene: TRBJ1-6
abundance: .
d_gene: TRBD1
CDR3nt: TGTGCCAGTAGATTTGGGACAGGGCTAGACTCACCCCTCCACTTT
CDR3aa: CASRFGTGLDSPLHF

v_gene: TRBV6-5
j_gene: TRBJ2-7
abundance: once
d_gene: TRBD2
CDR3nt: TGTGCCAGCAGTAACGGGCGGGGGATCCACGAGCAGTACTTC
CDR3aa: CASSNGRGIHEQYF

v_gene: TRBV28
j_gene: TRBJ2-3
abundance: .
d_gene: TRBD2
CDR3nt: TGTGCCAGCAGTTTCCTAGGGAGGGGCGAGACGATTAGCACAGATACGCAGTATTTT
CDR3aa: CASSFLGRGETISTDTQYF

v_gene: TRBV9
j_gene: TRBJ2-1
abundance: once
d_gene: TRBD2
CDR3nt: TGTGCCAGCAGCGTAACTAGCGCCAACTACAATGAGCAGTTCTTC
CDR3aa: CASSVTSANYNEQFF

v_gene: TRBV28
j_gene: TRBJ2-1
abundance: .
d_gene: TRBD1
CDR3nt: TGTGCCAGCAGCGCACAGGGGTGGGAATACAATGAGCAGTTCTTC
CDR3aa: CASSAQGWEYNEQFF

v_gene: TRBV29-1
j_gene: TRBJ2-1
abundance: .
d_gene: TRBD2
CDR3nt: TGCAGCGTTGACGCTAGCGGGATCGATGAGCAGTTCTTC
CDR3aa: CSVDASGIDEQFF

v_gene: TRBV14
j_gene: TRBJ2-7
abundance: .
d_gene: .
CDR3nt: TGTGCCAGCAGCAGACAGACCCATTACGAGCAGTACTTC
CDR3aa: CASSRQTHYEQYF

v_gene: TRBV7-9
j_gene: TRBJ1-1
abundance: .
d_gene: .
CDR3nt: TGTGCCAGCAGCTTAGCGCGCGGGTTTGGCACTGAAGCTTTCTTT
CDR3aa: CASSLARGFGTEAFF

v_gene: TRBV7-3
j_gene: TRBJ2-1
abundance: .
d_gene: TRBD2
CDR3nt: TGTGCCAGCAGCTTAAATGGAAGACTAGCGGGAGACGGTGAGCAGTTCTTC
CDR3aa: CASSLNGRLAGDGEQFF

v_gene: TRBV5-4
j_gene: TRBJ1-1
abundance: once
d_gene: .
CDR3nt: TGTGCCAGCAGCTCACCCTCGACAGGGAACACTGAAGCTTTCTTT
CDR3aa: CASSSPSTGNTEAFF

v_gene: TRBV11-3
j_gene: TRBJ2-3
abundance: few
d_gene: .
CDR3nt: TGTGCCAGCAGCTTAAGTCGGGCAGATACGCAGTATTTT
CDR3aa: CASSLSRADTQYF

v_gene: TRBV7-9
j_gene: TRBJ2-7
abundance: once
d_gene: .
CDR3nt: TGTTCCAGCAGCAAATTGGGGGGGGGCGCAGCAGGCGAGCAGTACTTC
CDR3aa: CSSSKLGGGAAGEQYF

v_gene: TRBV2
j_gene: TRBJ2-7
abundance: .
d_gene: TRBD1
CDR3nt: TGTGCCAGCTGGACAGGGGACCTTGGGGAGCAGTACTTC
CDR3aa: CASWTGDLGEQYF

v_gene: TRBV19
j_gene: TRBJ2-7
abundance: .
d_gene: TRBD2
CDR3nt: TGTGCCAGTAGCCTAACTAGCGGGAGACGCTACGAGCAGTACTTC
CDR3aa: CASSLTSGRRYEQYF

v_gene: TRBV11-2
j_gene: TRBJ1-4
abundance: .
d_gene: .
CDR3nt: TGTGCCAGCAGCCCGATGAGCGGGGGTAGGGCTAATGAAAAACTGTTTTTT
CDR3aa: CASSPMSGGRANEKLFF

v_gene: TRBV18
j_gene: TRBJ1-4
abundance: .
d_gene: .
CDR3nt: TGTGCCAGCTCACCCTCCGAACTTGCAACTAATGAAAAACTGTTTTTT
CDR3aa: CASSPSELATNEKLFF

v_gene: TRBV7-9
j_gene: TRBJ1-1
abundance: .
d_gene: .
CDR3nt: TGTGCCAGCAGCTTAATAAGGGAGTTCCTGAGTAACACTGAAGCTTTCTTT
CDR3aa: CASSLIREFLSNTEAFF

v_gene: TRBV11-1
j_gene: TRBJ2-1
abundance: .
d_gene: TRBD2
CDR3nt: TGTGCCAGCAGCCCGGGACTAGCGGGAGTGGAAAATGAGCAGTTCTTC
CDR3aa: CASSPGLAGVENEQFF

v_gene: TRBV11-2
j_gene: TRBJ2-5
abundance: .
d_gene: TRBD2
CDR3nt: TGTGCCAGCAGCTTAGTACTAGCGGGAGGAGAGACCCAGTACTTC
CDR3aa: CASSLVLAGGETQYF

v_gene: TRBV7-2
j_gene: TRBJ1-2
abundance: .
d_gene: .
CDR3nt: TGTGCCAGCAGCGCCGGACAGAGCTATGGCTACACCTTC
CDR3aa: CASSAGQSYGYTF

v_gene: TRBV28
j_gene: TRBJ2-7
abundance: .
d_gene: TRBD2
CDR3nt: TGTGCCAGCAGTTCCCCGGGACTACCGGCGTCCTACGAGCAGTACTTC
CDR3aa: CASSSPGLPASYEQYF